This record looks at one T cell receptor (beta chain) sequence and its context. The sample comes from a study of T cells in Graves' hyperthyroidism and ophthalmopathy. TCR beta CDR3 sequences were amplified from RNA transcripts. TCR CDR3 regions were first amplified by RT-PCR with HTBI primers. TCRdb re-derived calls from the multiplex PCR reads in MiXCR, one entry per CDR3 protein. The sample yields around 300,000 distinct CDR3 sequences, roughly 15% seen once. Trimming removed 4 bases from V and 7 bases from J, with 14 bases in between. Germline CDR1 and CDR2: SGDLS and YYNGEE. There are 14 residues in the CDR3. Patients aged 18 to 65 with hyperthyroidism were newly diagnosed, with duration under 2 months. Uncontrolled infection, other autoimmune disease, pregnancy or lactation barred patients from enrollment.

The sample consisted of blood. This sequence joins TRBV9 and TRBJ2-2; D is possibly TRBD1 or TRBD2 (6 bases each). This clonotype was sampled from a woman in her thirties or forties with Graves' hyperthyroidism. In DNA form, the CDR3 reads TGTGCCAGCAGCCCTTTGGGGGGCATCGGGGAGCTGTTTTTT. It codes for CASSPLGGIGELFF.